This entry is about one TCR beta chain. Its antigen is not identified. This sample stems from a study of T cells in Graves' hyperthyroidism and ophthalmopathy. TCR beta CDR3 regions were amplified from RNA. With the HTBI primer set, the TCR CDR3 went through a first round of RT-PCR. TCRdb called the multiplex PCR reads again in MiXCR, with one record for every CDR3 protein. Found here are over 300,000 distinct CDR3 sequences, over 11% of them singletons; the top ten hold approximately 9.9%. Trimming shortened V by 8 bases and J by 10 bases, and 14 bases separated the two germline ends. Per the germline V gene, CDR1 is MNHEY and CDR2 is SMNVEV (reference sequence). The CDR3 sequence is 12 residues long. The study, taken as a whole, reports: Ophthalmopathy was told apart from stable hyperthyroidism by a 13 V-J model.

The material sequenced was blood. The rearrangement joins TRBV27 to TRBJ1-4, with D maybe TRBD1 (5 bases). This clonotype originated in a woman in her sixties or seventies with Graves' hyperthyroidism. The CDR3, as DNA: TGTGCCAGCCGGGGTCCGGGGGGAAAACTGTTTTTT. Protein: CASRGPGGKLFF. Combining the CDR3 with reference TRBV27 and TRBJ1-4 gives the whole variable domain EAQVTQNPRYLITVTGKKLTVTCSQNMNHEYMSWYRQDPGLGLRQIYYSMNVEVTDKGDVPEGYKVSRKEKRNFPLILESPSPNQTSLYFCASRGPGGKLFFGSGTQLSVL.